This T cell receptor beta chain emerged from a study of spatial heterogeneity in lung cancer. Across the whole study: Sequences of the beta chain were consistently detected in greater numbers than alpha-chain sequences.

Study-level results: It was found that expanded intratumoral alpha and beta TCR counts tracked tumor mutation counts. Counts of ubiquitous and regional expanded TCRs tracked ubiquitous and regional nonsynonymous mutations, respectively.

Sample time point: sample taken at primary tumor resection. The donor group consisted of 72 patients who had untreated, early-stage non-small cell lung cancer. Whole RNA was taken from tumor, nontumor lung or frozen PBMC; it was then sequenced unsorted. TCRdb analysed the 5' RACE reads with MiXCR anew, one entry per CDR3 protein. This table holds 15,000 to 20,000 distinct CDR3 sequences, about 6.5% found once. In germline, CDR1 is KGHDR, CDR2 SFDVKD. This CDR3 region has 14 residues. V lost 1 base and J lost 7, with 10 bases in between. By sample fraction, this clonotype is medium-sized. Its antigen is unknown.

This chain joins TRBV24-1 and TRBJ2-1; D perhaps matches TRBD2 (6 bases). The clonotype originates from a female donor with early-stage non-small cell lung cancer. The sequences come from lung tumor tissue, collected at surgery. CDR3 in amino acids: CATSDFPSGNEQFF. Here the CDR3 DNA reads TGTGCCACCAGTGATTTCCCGAGCGGGAATGAGCAGTTCTTC.